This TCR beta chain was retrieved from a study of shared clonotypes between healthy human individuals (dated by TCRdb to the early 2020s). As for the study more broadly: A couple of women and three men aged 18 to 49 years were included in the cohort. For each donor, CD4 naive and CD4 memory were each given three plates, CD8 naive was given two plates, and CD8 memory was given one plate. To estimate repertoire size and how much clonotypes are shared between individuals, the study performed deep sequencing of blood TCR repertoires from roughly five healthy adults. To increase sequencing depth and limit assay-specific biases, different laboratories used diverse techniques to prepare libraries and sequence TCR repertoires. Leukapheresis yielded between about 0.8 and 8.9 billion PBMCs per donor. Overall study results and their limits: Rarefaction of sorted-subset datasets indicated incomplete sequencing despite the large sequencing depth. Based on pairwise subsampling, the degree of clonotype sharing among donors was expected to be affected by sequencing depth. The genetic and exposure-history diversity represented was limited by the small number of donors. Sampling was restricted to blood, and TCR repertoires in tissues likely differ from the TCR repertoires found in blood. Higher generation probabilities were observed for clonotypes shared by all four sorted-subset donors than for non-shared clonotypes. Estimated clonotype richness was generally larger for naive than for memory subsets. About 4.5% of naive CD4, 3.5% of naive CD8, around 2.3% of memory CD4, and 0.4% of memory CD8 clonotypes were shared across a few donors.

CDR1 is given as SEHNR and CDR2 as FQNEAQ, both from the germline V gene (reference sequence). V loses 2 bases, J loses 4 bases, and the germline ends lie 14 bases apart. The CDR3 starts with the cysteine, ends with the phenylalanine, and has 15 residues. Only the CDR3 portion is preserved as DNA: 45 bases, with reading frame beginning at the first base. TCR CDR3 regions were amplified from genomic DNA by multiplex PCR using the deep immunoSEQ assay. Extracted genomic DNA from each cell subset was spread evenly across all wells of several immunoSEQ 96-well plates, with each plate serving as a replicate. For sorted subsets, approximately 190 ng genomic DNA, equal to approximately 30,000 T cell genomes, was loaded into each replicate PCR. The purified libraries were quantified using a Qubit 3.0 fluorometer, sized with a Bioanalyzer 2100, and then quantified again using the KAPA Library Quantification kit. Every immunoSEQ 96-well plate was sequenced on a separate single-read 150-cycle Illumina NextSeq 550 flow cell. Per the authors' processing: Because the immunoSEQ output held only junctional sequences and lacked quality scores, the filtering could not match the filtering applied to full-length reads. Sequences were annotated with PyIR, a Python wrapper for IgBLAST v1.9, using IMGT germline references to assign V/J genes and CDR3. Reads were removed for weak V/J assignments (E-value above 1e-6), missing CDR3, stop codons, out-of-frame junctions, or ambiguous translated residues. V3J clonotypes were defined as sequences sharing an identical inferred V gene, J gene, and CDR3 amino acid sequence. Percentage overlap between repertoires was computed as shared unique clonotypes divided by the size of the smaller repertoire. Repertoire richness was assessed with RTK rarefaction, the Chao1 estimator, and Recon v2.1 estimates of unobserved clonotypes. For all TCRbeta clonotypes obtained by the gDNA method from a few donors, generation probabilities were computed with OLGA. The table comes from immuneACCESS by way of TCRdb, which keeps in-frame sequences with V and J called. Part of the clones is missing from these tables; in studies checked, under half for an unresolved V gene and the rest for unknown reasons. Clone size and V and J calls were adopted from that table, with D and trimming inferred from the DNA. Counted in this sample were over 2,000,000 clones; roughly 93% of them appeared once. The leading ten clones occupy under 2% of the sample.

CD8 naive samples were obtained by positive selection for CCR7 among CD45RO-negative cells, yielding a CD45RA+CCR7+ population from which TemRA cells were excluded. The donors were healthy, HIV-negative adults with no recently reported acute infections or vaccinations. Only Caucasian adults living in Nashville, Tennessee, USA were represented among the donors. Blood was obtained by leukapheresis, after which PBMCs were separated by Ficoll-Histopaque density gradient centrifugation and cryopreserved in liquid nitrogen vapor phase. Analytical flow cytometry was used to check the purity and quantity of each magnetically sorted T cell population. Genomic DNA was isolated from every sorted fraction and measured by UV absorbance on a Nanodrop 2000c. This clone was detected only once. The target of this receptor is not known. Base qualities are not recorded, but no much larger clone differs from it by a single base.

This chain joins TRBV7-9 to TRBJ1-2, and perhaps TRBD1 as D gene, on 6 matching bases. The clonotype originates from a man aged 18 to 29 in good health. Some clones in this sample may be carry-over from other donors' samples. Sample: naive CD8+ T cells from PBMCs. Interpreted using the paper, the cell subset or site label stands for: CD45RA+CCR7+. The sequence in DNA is TGTGCCAGCAGCTTACGGGGGGCGTTTTTCTATGGCTACACCTTC. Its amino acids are CASSLRGAFFYGYTF. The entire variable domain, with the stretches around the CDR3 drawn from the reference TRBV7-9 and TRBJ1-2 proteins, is DTGVSQNPRHKITKRGQNVTFRCDPISEHNRLYWYRQTLGQGPEFLTYFQNEAQLEKSRLLSDRFSAERPKGSFSTLEIQRTEQGDSAMYLCASSLRGAFFYGYTFGSGTRLTVV.